This record covers a single T cell receptor (beta chain). Deletions cut 5 bases from V and 8 bases from J, with 21 bases between. This CDR3 region has 15 residues. Per germline, CDR1 SGHTA and CDR2 FQGTGA. The use of a sample-barcoded 5' primer and a J-beta primer mix characterized a second PCR of about 7 to 12 cycles. TCRdb fed the 5' RACE reads into MiXCR, producing one record per CDR3 protein. This table has some 800,000 distinct CDR3 sequences, approximately 25% appearing once. These data originate in a study of blood T cells in healthy people across ages. Extracted total RNA amounted to at least 6 micrograms for each sample. The same data also went into a second study, on T cells of mothers and their children.

The sample was blood. This chain uses TRBV7-3 with TRBJ1-2, with D uncertain. The receptor was derived from a boy aged 10-17 years in good health. CDR3 sequence: CASSRSTDGQWGYTF. The CDR3 region has the DNA TGTGCCAGCAGCCGAAGCACGGACGGGCAGTGGGGCTACACCTTC.